This passage covers 30 T cell receptor beta chains from one sample sequenced in a study of blood T cell repertoires in COVID-19. Repertoires were generated with immunoSEQ multiplex PCR, while TCRdb's copy carries only in-frame clones and drops some. The data show a few hundred thousand clones, with about 86% seen just once and 3.8% held by the top ten. Sequenced sample: PBMCs or T cells enriched from blood (not recorded which). These receptors came from a woman between 40 and 50 years old with acute COVID-19.

This clone was counted only a few times. The rearrangement joins TRBV3-1 (or the pseudogene TRBV3-2) to TRBJ2-5; 9 bases match TRBD2. Per the germline V gene, CDR1 is LGHDT and CDR2 is YNNKEL (reference sequence). The V and J ends lost 4 bases and 4 bases, in that order; junction bases with no gene match: 4. The CDR3 has 14 residues. Here the CDR3 reads CASSLQAGGETQYF. For the CDR3, the DNA is TGTGCCAGCAGCCTGCAAGCGGGAGGAGAGACCCAGTACTTC.

This clone appeared a few times. The gene calls are TRBV4-2 and TRBJ1-6; maybe TRBD1 (6 bases). Germline V CDR1 and CDR2: LGHNA, YNFKEQ. Trimming pared 4 bases from V and 0 bases from J, leaving 19 bases between. This CDR3 has 19 residues. CDR3 DNA: TGTGCCAGCAGCCGAATGGGAATTTCGGACAGCTCCTATAATTCACCCCTCCACTTT. Protein product: CASSRMGISDSSYNSPLHF.

The chain is built from TRBV19 and TRBJ2-1, with 8 bases lining up with TRBD2. J lost 1 base, V lost 4 bases, and 0 bases had no gene match. Germline values: CDR1 LNHDA, CDR2 SQIVND (reference sequence). The CDR3 consists of 14 residues. CDR3 sequence reads: CASSSGRSYNEQFF. The CDR3, as DNA: TGTGCCAGTAGTAGCGGGAGGTCCTACAATGAGCAGTTCTTC. Drawing the rest from reference TRBV19 and TRBJ2-1, the complete variable domain is DGGITQSPKYLFRKEGQNVTLSCEQNLNHDAMYWYRQDPGQGLRLIYYSQIVNDFQKGDIAEGYSVSREKKESFPLTVTSAQKNPTAFYLCASSSGRSYNEQFFGPGTRLTVL.

The rearrangement joins TRBV7-2 to TRBJ2-1, with D unresolved. The CDR3 covers 15 residues. Germline lookup yields CDR1 SGHTA and CDR2 FQGNSA. V lost 3 bases and J lost 2, with 11 bases in between. The CDR3 spells CASSLTRFPYNEQFF. For the CDR3, the DNA is TGTGCCAGCAGCTTGACCAGGTTTCCCTACAATGAGCAGTTCTTC.

The chain couples TRBV3-1 (or the pseudogene TRBV3-2) to TRBJ2-1, with 9 bases aligning to TRBD2. The V segment lost 2 bases and the J segment 15 bases; nucleotides outside the gene matches: 11. The CDR3 is 14 amino acids. The germline gives CDR1 LGHDT, CDR2 YNNKEL (reference sequence). CDR3 in amino acids: CASSQRGLAGSGFF. The CDR3 DNA sequence: TGTGCCAGCAGCCAAAGGGGGCTAGCGGGGTCAGGGTTCTTC.

The V call is TRBV27, the J call TRBJ2-7, with D possibly being TRBD2 (7 bases). CDR1 is MNHEY and CDR2 is SMNVEV in the germline V gene (reference sequence). The CDR3 contains 15 residues. Trimming removed 6 bases from V and 1 base from J, with 16 bases in between. CDR3 coding DNA: TGTGCCAGCAGCAAGGGGGGGGGCGCGTCCTACGAGCAGTACTTC. Its translation: CASSKGGGASYEQYF.

The chain employs TRBV4-3 and TRBJ1-1, with a tentative D call TRBD1 (5 bases). V dropped 0 bases and J dropped 0 bases, with 8 bases sitting between them. Looked up from germline, CDR1 is LGHNA and CDR2 is YSLEER. The CDR3 spans 15 residues. CDR3 coding DNA: TGCGCCAGCAGCCAAGATCGACAGATGAACACTGAAGCTTTCTTT. This sequence encodes CASSQDRQMNTEAFF.

Only a few counts were recorded for this clone. CDR3 sequence (DNA): TGTGCCAGCAGCTATTCTCGGGAATCTGGAAACACCATATATTTT. Translation gives CASSYSRESGNTIYF. The chain combines TRBV11-2 with TRBJ1-3; D unclear. CDR1 SGHAT and CDR2 FQNNGV come from the germline V gene. With 4 bases removed from V and 1 base from J, the gap between germline ends came to 11 bases. There are 15 residues in the CDR3.

V usage is TRBV18 and J usage is TRBJ2-6; D is ambiguous. Germline CDR1 reads KGHSH; CDR2 reads LQKENI. The germline V and J ends were trimmed by 3 bases and 0 bases, with 9 bases remaining between them. The CDR3 runs to 16 residues. The DNA of the CDR3 is TGTGCCAGCTCACCCCCTAAGATCTCTGGGGCCAACGTCCTGACTTTC. This gives the protein CASSPPKISGANVLTF.

The CDR3 region is CASSLGSGRYNEQFF. CDR3 in DNA: TGTGCCAGCAGCTTAGGTAGCGGGAGATACAATGAGCAGTTCTTC. The chain joins TRBV7-9 to TRBJ2-1, with 9 bases identical to TRBD2. J gave up 4 bases and V 1 base, and 2 bases lay outside the gene matches. CDR1 is SEHNR and CDR2 is FQNEAQ in the germline V gene (reference sequence). The CDR3 consists of 15 residues. Supplemented by reference TRBV7-9 and TRBJ2-1, the full variable domain reads DTGVSQNPRHKITKRGQNVTFRCDPISEHNRLYWYRQTLGQGPEFLTYFQNEAQLEKSRLLSDRFSAERPKGSFSTLEIQRTEQGDSAMYLCASSLGSGRYNEQFFGPGTRLTVL.

CDR3 amino acids: CASSGDNQPQHF. The CDR3 DNA follows: TGTGCCAGCAGTGGCGACAATCAGCCCCAGCATTTT. This chain links TRBV2 with TRBJ1-5; no firm D call. The CDR3 has 12 residues. Germline V gene lookup returns CDR1 SNHLY and CDR2 FYNNEI. V was pared by 4 bases and J by 3 bases, with 4 bases between.

J is TRBJ1-2 and V is TRBV2, with 7 bases aligning to TRBD1. With 7 bases clipped from V and 2 bases from J, the junction kept 7 bases outside the gene matches. CDR1 and CDR2 from the germline V gene are SNHLY and FYNNEI. CDR3 length equals 14 residues. CDR3 DNA: TGTGCCAGCAAGGGACAGAACTTAAACTATGGCTACACCTTC. It encodes CASKGQNLNYGYTF.

This clone has a handful of counts. Other DNA sequences in this sample translate to the same CDR3. The rearrangement joins TRBV5-1 to TRBJ2-5; no clear D. From germline, CDR1 is SGHRS and CDR2 YFSETQ. Trimming cost V 1 base and J 4 bases, with 5 bases left between them. This CDR3 contains 12 residues. The CDR3 sequence: CASSLSSETQYF. CDR3 bases: TGCGCCAGCAGCTTGTCCTCAGAGACCCAGTACTTC.

V gene TRBV28 combines with J gene TRBJ2-7, with 9 bases identical to TRBD1. Germline V CDR1 and CDR2: MDHEN, SYDVKM. V lost 3 bases, J lost 2 bases, and 11 bases stayed unmatched. The CDR3 has 17 amino acids. The DNA for the CDR3 is TGTGCCAGCAGTTTTCCCCCACAGGGGGCTCCCGCCTACGAGCAGTACTTC. It codes for CASSFPPQGAPAYEQYF.

The chain recombines TRBV11-3 with TRBJ2-2; 7 bases are a match to TRBD1. Per germline, CDR1 SGHNT and CDR2 YENEEA. CDR3 size: 15 residues. Unmatched junction bases numbered 6, after V lost 5 bases and J lost 3 bases. CDR3 amino acids: CASSHRDRDTGELFF. CDR3 nucleotides: TGTGCCAGCAGCCACCGGGACAGAGACACCGGGGAGCTGTTTTTT.

The chain combines TRBV2 with TRBJ1-3; the D gene is possibly TRBD1 (5 bases). Germline loops: CDR1 SNHLY, CDR2 FYNNEI. The length of the CDR3 is 14 residues. V lost 9 bases to trimming and J lost 0 bases, with 12 bases between them. This chain's CDR3 is CARRGGNSGNTIYF. The CDR3 nucleotides are TGTGCCAGAAGGGGTGGGAACTCTGGAAACACCATATATTTT.

The chain links TRBV28 to TRBJ1-2, with 8 bases matching TRBD1. Germline lookup yields CDR1 MDHEN and CDR2 SYDVKM. This CDR3 contains 16 residues. Trimming took 6 bases from V and 0 from J; bases not matched to a gene: 9. In DNA form, the CDR3 reads TGTGCCAGCAGACAAGGACAGGGAGGTGCTAACTATGGCTACACCTTC. Protein product: CASRQGQGGANYGYTF.

The V gene is TRBV27, the J gene TRBJ1-3, with 9 nucleotides matching TRBD1. CDR3 length: 18 residues. Germline assignment: CDR1 MNHEY and CDR2 SMNVEV (reference sequence). The V segment lost 4 bases and the J segment 0 bases; nucleotides outside the gene matches: 10. CDR3 nucleotides: TGTGCCAGCAGTTGGGAGGGGGACAGGGTTTTCTCTGGAAACACCATATATTTT. Its protein product is CASSWEGDRVFSGNTIYF.

This clone appeared a single time. The chain recombines TRBV5-1 with TRBJ1-1; D gene ambiguous. The germline V and J ends were trimmed by 4 bases and 5 bases, with 12 bases remaining between them. Per the germline V gene, CDR1 is SGHRS and CDR2 is YFSETQ. This CDR3 has 13 residues. The CDR3 protein is CASSETGGTEAFF. In nucleotides, the CDR3 is TGCGCCAGCAGCGAGACGGGAGGGACTGAAGCTTTCTTT.

V gene TRBV4-2 combines with J gene TRBJ2-7, with 7 bases fitting TRBD1. V lost 1 base and J lost 0; bases outside the gene matches: 6. This CDR3 region has 16 residues. The germline V gene encodes CDR1 LGHNA and CDR2 YNFKEQ. CDR3 in DNA: TGTGCCAGCAGCCAAGCAGGGGGACGGTCCTCCTACGAGCAGTACTTC. It codes for CASSQAGGRSSYEQYF.

This rearrangement joins TRBV9 to TRBJ2-2, with 9 bases that match TRBD1. Germline CDR1 and CDR2: SGDLS and YYNGEE. This CDR3 is 15 amino acids long. Germline trimming cut 3 bases from V and 5 bases from J; bases unmatched to any gene: 5. CDR3 sequence: CASSERTGETGELFF. DNA for the CDR3: TGTGCCAGCAGCGAGAGGACAGGGGAAACCGGGGAGCTGTTTTTT.

The chain joins TRBV5-1 to TRBJ2-1; D not certain. Trimming shortened V by 0 bases and J by 4 bases, and 8 bases separated the two germline ends. The CDR3 covers 14 residues. Germline values: CDR1 SGHRS, CDR2 YFSETQ. The CDR3 sequence: CASSLAGEYNEQFF. The CDR3 DNA follows: TGCGCCAGCAGCTTGGCCGGAGAGTACAATGAGCAGTTCTTC. The full variable domain, in which reference TRBV5-1 and TRBJ2-1 provide the parts outside the CDR3, is KAGVTQTPRYLIKTRGQQVTLSCSPISGHRSVSWYQQTPGQGLQFLFEYFSETQRNKGNFPGRFSGRQFSNSRSEMNVSTLELGDSALYLCASSLAGEYNEQFFGPGTRLTVL.

This clone was recorded only once. The rearrangement links TRBV5-5 to TRBJ2-2; TRBD2 matches 8 bases. V shed 4 bases, J shed 1 base, and the junction held 3 bases outside the gene matches. Germline lookup yields CDR1 SGHKS and CDR2 YYEKEE (reference sequence). The length of the CDR3 is 15 residues. The CDR3 region is CASSPAGVNTGELFF. CDR3 in DNA: TGTGCCAGCAGCCCAGCGGGAGTGAACACCGGGGAGCTGTTTTTT.

This chain joins TRBV27 and TRBJ2-5; D is perhaps TRBD1 (6 bases). The CDR3 consists of 13 residues. CDR1 is MNHEY and CDR2 is SMNVEV in the germline V gene (reference sequence). Between the trimmed V and J ends, which lost 3 bases and 7 bases, there was a span of 12 bases. The CDR3 DNA sequence: TGTGCCAGCAGTTTTGACAGGCGAGGGACCCAGTACTTC. Translating it yields CASSFDRRGTQYF.

The chain links TRBV4-3 to TRBJ1-3, with 9 bases fitting TRBD1. V was pared by 1 base and J by 8 bases, with 6 bases of the junction left unmatched. Germline lookup yields CDR1 LGHNA and CDR2 YSLEER. The CDR3 spans 15 residues. CDR3 in amino acids: CASSQAGTGSDTIYF. For the CDR3, the DNA is TGCGCCAGCAGCCAAGCCGGGACAGGGTCCGACACCATATATTTT.

The CDR3 DNA follows: TGTGCCAGCAGCTTAGGGAGGACGGCGACCTACGAGCAGTACTTC. Protein sequence: CASSLGRTATYEQYF. V and J are TRBV7-9 and TRBJ2-7; a weak D match, TRBD2 (5 bases). This CDR3 contains 15 residues. Looked up from germline, CDR1 is SEHNR and CDR2 is FQNEAQ (reference sequence). V gave up 1 base and J gave up 2 bases, with 12 bases separating them.

The chain uses TRBV11-1 and TRBJ2-1, with 7 bases fitting TRBD1. V gave up 3 bases and J gave up 1 base; unmatched junction bases: 3. CDR3 length: 15 residues. CDR1 and CDR2 from the germline V gene are SGHAT and FQDESV (reference sequence). The chain's CDR3 is CASSLGQPSYNEQFF. In nucleotides, the CDR3 is TGTGCCAGCAGCTTGGGACAGCCATCCTACAATGAGCAGTTCTTC.

This clone was observed a handful of times. This chain links TRBV24-1 with TRBJ2-2; a possible D gene is TRBD1 (6 bases). V was clipped by 3 bases and J by 0 bases, with 10 bases between them. The CDR3 is made up of 16 amino acids. Germline CDR1 KGHDR, CDR2 SFDVKD. The CDR3 DNA follows: TGTGCCACCAGTGATCCCAACAGGGCGAACACCGGGGAGCTGTTTTTT. Protein: CATSDPNRANTGELFF.

This CDR3 is CASSRIRGTEWGYTF. CDR3 bases: TGTGCCAGCAGCCGTATCAGGGGAACGGAGTGGGGCTACACCTTC. The gene calls are TRBV13 and TRBJ1-2; a weak D match, TRBD1 (6 bases). This CDR3 contains 15 residues. CDR1 PRHDT and CDR2 FYEKMQ come from the germline V gene (reference sequence). The V end was cut by 5 bases, the J end by 8 bases, with 21 bases between.

The genes are TRBV30 and TRBJ1-1, with D hard to call. With 3 bases removed from V and 0 bases from J, the gap between germline ends came to 8 bases. The CDR3 is 13 amino acids. Per germline, CDR1 GTSNPN and CDR2 SVGIG (reference sequence). Written as DNA, the CDR3 is TGTGCCTGGAGCCCCCCGGTGAACACTGAAGCTTTCTTT. Translating gives CAWSPPVNTEAFF.